This T cell receptor beta chain originates from a study of OX40 agonist ivuxolimab in advanced cancers. With regard to the full study: The costimulatory receptor OX40 (CD134) was targeted by ivuxolimab, a fully human IgG2 agonistic monoclonal antibody. Partial responses occurred in three dose-escalation patients, of whom one had hepatocellular carcinoma and two had cutaneous melanoma. A male proportion of under 85% and a mean age of roughly 55 years, ranging from roughly 20 to 80, were recorded for the dose-escalation cohort. Among the roughly 52 dose-escalation patients, about 19 had hepatocellular carcinoma, roughly 15 melanoma, 9 renal cell carcinoma and 9 head and neck cancer. The point of sequencing TCRbeta in the periphery was to test whether ivuxolimab changed TCR sequence diversity and drove clonal T-cell expansion. Patients were allowed to have had prior anti-PD-1, anti-PD-L1 or anti-CTLA-4 therapy, and approximately 40% of the dose-escalation patients had been treated with checkpoint inhibitors. The monotherapy dose-escalation portion (N of about 57 patients) of the phase I ivuxolimab trial is reported in the paper. Intravenous ivuxolimab was administered to patients every 2 weeks at six dose levels: 0.01, 0.1, 0.3, 1.5, 3 and 10 mg/kg.

Genomic DNA was extracted from sorted cells for sequencing of the TCRbeta CDR3 region. The immunoSEQ Assay was used for sequencing of TCRbeta CDR3 regions. TCRdb retrieved this table from immuneACCESS and kept in-frame rearrangements only. Not all clones are present; in checked studies, unresolved V genes account for under half, and no reason is known for the remainder. The sample table holds around 80,000 clones, of which around 84% were seen once. The ten biggest clones cover 7.3% of the sample. In its sample, this clone was seen once. Its antigen specificity is not known. No much larger clone is present one base from it, and per-base qualities are unavailable. The trial excluded patients who had a history of autoimmune disease or were on systemic immunosuppression. In every dose cohort, peripheral blood was drawn for TCR sequencing at baseline, cycle 4 day 1, and cycle 7 day 1. Samples were obtained from an open-label, multicenter, first-in-human phase I dose-escalation trial of ivuxolimab. Adults with locally advanced or metastatic melanoma, renal cell carcinoma, hepatocellular carcinoma or head and neck squamous cell carcinoma were enrolled in the trial. Before TCR sequencing, CD4+ and CD8+ T cells were separately sorted from peripheral blood.

The paper as a whole reports these results and caveats: At doses of 0.1 to 3.0 mg/kg, clonal expansion of both CD4+ and CD8+ T cells in blood was seen between baseline and week 6. Low levels of normalized T-cell clonal expansion were also seen in some patients who did not respond. On average, CD8+ T cells showed more expanded clones than CD4+ T cells after ivuxolimab. Which antigens the clonally expanded peripheral T cells were specific for was not determined. In partial responders in the 0.1-3.0 mg/kg groups, normalized peripheral clonal expansion was found to be among the lowest, especially among CD8+ T cells.

V gives up 0 bases and J gives up 6 bases, and the segment between their germline ends measures 5 bases. The CDR3 spans 12 residues, from the cysteine through the phenylalanine. Only the CDR3 portion is preserved as DNA: 36 bases, with reading frame beginning at the first base. Based on the germline V gene, the CDR1 and CDR2 sequences are KGHSH and LQKENI. The TCR was taken from an adult with an advanced solid tumor such as melanoma, head and neck, liver or kidney cancer. The receptor chain draws on TRBV18 and TRBJ1-2, with the identity of the D gene unclear. The source material was CD4+ or CD8+ T cells sorted from blood, sampled in a trial of the OX40 agonist ivuxolimab. The CDR3 here reads CASSPPLDGYTF. DNA sequence: TGTGCCAGCTCACCACCCCTAGATGGCTACACCTTC.